One and the same sample provided the 15 T cell receptor beta chains below, sequenced in a study of CD8 T cells in ankylosing spondylitis. From the 5' RACE reads, TCRdb called clonotypes with MiXCR, one entry per CDR3 protein. The sample has a few hundred thousand distinct CDR3 sequences, 10% to 13% seen once. The source material was blood, either unsorted or a sorted T cell fraction (not recorded which). The receptors were sampled from a male donor with ankylosing spondylitis or in good health (not recorded which).

This clonotype has at least ten counts. V and J are TRBV7-2 and TRBJ1-2, with 9 bases lining up with TRBD1. The V gene end was trimmed by 5 bases and the J gene end by 8 bases; junction bases not matched to a gene: 9. Germline assignment: CDR1 SGHTA and CDR2 FQGNSA. The CDR3 loop spans 14 amino acids. The CDR3 loop is CASSPTRDRVGYTF. The CDR3 DNA reads TGTGCCAGCAGCCCCACCCGGGACAGGGTCGGCTACACCTTC.

This chain joins TRBV27 and TRBJ2-1; possible D gene TRBD2, 7 bases. V gave up 2 bases and J gave up 4 bases, with 12 bases separating them. Germline lookup yields CDR1 MNHEY and CDR2 SMNVEV (reference sequence). The CDR3 has 15 residues. CDR3 amino acids: CASSLGGGRYNEQFF. CDR3 DNA: TGTGCCAGCAGTTTAGGGGGGGGCCGTTACAATGAGCAGTTCTTC.

This clonotype occurred a few times. The V and J genes are TRBV7-2 and TRBJ2-3, with D unresolved. The CDR3 sequence is 14 residues long. The V gene lost 5 bases and the J gene lost 6 bases, with 15 bases spanning the gap. The germline gives CDR1 SGHTA, CDR2 FQGNSA. CDR3 in DNA: TGTGCCAGCAGCCCGGTTGGCGCGAGGGATACGCAGTATTTT. This encodes CASSPVGARDTQYF.

Worth noting for this clonotype: Possible read error: a much larger clone is one base away. This chain uses TRBV27 with TRBJ2-3; D unclear. This CDR3 region has 12 residues. Per the germline V gene, CDR1 is MNHEY and CDR2 is SMNVEV (reference sequence). The CDR3 DNA reads TGTGCCAGCAGGGCGAGCACAGATACGCAGTCTTTT. Its translation: CASRASTDTQSF.

V and J are TRBV12-3 or TRBV12-4 and TRBJ1-1; D may be TRBD1 (5 bases). V was trimmed by 3 bases and J by 1 base, leaving 24 bases between them. The CDR3 has 19 residues. The CDR3 reads CASSLSTFADRAKNTEAFF. CDR3 DNA: TGTGCCAGCAGTTTGAGTACGTTCGCTGACAGAGCGAAGAACACTGAAGCTTTCTTT.

This clonotype showed up just a few times. This chain links TRBV9 with TRBJ2-1, with 7 bases lining up with TRBD2. Unmatched junction bases numbered 6, after V lost 4 bases and J lost 5 bases. The germline gives CDR1 SGDLS, CDR2 YYNGEE. This CDR3 has 14 residues. Here the CDR3 reads CASSSGVTHNEQFF. The CDR3 bases are TGTGCCAGCAGCAGCGGGGTGACCCACAATGAGCAGTTCTTC.

This clonotype was observed a handful of times. The chain combines TRBV5-5 with TRBJ2-1, with a possible D match to TRBD1 (6 bases). Germline assignment: CDR1 SGHKS and CDR2 YYEKEE (reference sequence). CDR3 length: 13 residues. Deletions cut 4 bases from V and 7 bases from J, with 12 bases between. The CDR3 sequence is CASSQTGLNEQFF. CDR3 DNA sequence: TGTGCCAGCAGCCAAACAGGGTTGAATGAGCAGTTCTTC.

A word on this clonotype: With a much larger clone just one base away, this may be a read error. The gene calls are TRBV7-9 and TRBJ2-3; the D is unclear. Germline CDR1 reads SEHNR; CDR2 reads FQNEAQ (reference sequence). The CDR3 length is 12 residues. DNA of the CDR3: TGTGTCAGCAGCCCAGGCGAAGATACGCAGTATTTT. Translation gives CVSSPGEDTQYF.

This clonotype was found many times. This chain joins TRBV5-1 and TRBJ2-1; 8 bases agree with TRBD1. Germline CDR1 and CDR2: SGHRS and YFSETQ. The CDR3 length is 16 residues. V lost 5 bases and J lost 4; bases outside the gene matches: 11. The CDR3 DNA follows: TGCGCCAGCAGTCCTACTCCGGGACAGGATTACAATGAGCAGTTCTTC. This gives the protein CASSPTPGQDYNEQFF.

J is TRBJ2-1 and V is TRBV24-1, with D tentatively TRBD2 (5 bases). The CDR3 has 13 amino acids. Germline CDR1 KGHDR, CDR2 SFDVKD. V was clipped by 5 bases and J by 8 bases, with 12 bases between them. The DNA of the CDR3 is TGTGCCACCAGTGGCGGGTTCTCCGATGAGCAGTTCTTC. It encodes CATSGGFSDEQFF.

This clonotype was seen at least ten times. The chain has TRBV5-1 and TRBJ2-2; D gene ambiguous. The germline CDR1 and CDR2 sequences are SGHRS and YFSETQ. The CDR3 has 15 amino acids. The ends were cut back, 0 bases at V and 3 bases at J, with 9 bases in the middle. The CDR3 sequence is CASSLAFGDTGELFF. In nucleotides, the CDR3 is TGCGCCAGCAGCTTGGCCTTCGGCGACACCGGGGAGCTGTTTTTT.

This clonotype occurred a few times. This chain uses TRBV24-1 with TRBJ1-1, with D unresolved. The CDR3 is 12 amino acids. CDR1 and CDR2 (germline): KGHDR, SFDVKD. Trimming took 10 bases from V and 1 from J, leaving 9 bases between them. The DNA for the CDR3 is TGTGCCACAACTGACGGGAACACTGAAGCTTTCTTT. The encoded protein is CATTDGNTEAFF.

This clonotype was recorded a few times. This rearrangement joins TRBV28 to TRBJ2-5, with 9 positions matching TRBD1. Trimming removed 4 bases from V and 2 bases from J; junction bases left unmatched: 8. The CDR3 covers 16 residues. In germline, CDR1 is MDHEN, CDR2 SYDVKM. The DNA for the CDR3 is TGTGCCAGCAGTTCCCTGGGACAGGGACATCAAGAGACCCAGTACTTC. Translation: CASSSLGQGHQETQYF.

This clonotype was recorded at least ten times. The chain employs TRBV6-5 and TRBJ1-5; D is possibly TRBD1 (5 bases). Germline V gene lookup returns CDR1 MNHEY and CDR2 SVGAGI. The V end was cut by 0 bases, the J end by 3 bases, with 9 bases between. The CDR3 spans 15 residues. Here the CDR3 DNA reads TGTGCCAGCAGTTACTCTGGGGGAGACAATCAGCCCCAGCATTTT. It translates to CASSYSGGDNQPQHF.

The chain is built from TRBV6-1 and TRBJ2-1; D could derive from TRBD1 or TRBD2 (5 bases each). The V end was cut by 6 bases, the J end by 6 bases, with 15 bases between. CDR1 MNHNS and CDR2 SASEGT come from the germline V gene. The CDR3 runs to 14 residues. DNA of the CDR3: TGTGCCAGCAGGGGGGATTACGAGGGCAATGAGCAGTTCTTC. Its translation is CASRGDYEGNEQFF.